Presented here are 27 T cell receptor beta chains from one specimen sequenced in a study of blood T cell repertoires in COVID-19. Method: immunoSEQ multiplex PCR; TCRdb's copy keeps in-frame clones and lacks some. The repertoire holds roughly 50,000 clones, with 89% as singletons. The sample consisted of peripheral blood. The receptors here all came from a human donor in a cohort sampled during active COVID-19.

This clone was seen only once. The chain has TRBV5-1 and TRBJ1-5; 7 bases map to TRBD1. Germline V gene lookup returns CDR1 SGHRS and CDR2 YFSETQ. V was clipped by 4 bases and J by 5 bases; unmatched bases: 6. CDR3 length: 14 amino acids. The CDR3 loop is CASSPGTADQPQHF. The CDR3 DNA reads TGCGCCAGCAGCCCAGGGACAGCCGATCAGCCCCAGCATTTT. Full variable domain (rest looked up from reference TRBV5-1 and TRBJ1-5): KAGVTQTPRYLIKTRGQQVTLSCSPISGHRSVSWYQQTPGQGLQFLFEYFSETQRNKGNFPGRFSGRQFSNSRSEMNVSTLELGDSALYLCASSPGTADQPQHFGDGTRLSIL.

The J gene is TRBJ1-5, the V gene TRBV7-2, with D possibly being TRBD1 (6 bases). Germline lookup yields CDR1 SGHTA and CDR2 FQGNSA. CDR3 length equals 17 residues. V was trimmed by 1 base and J by 6 bases, leaving 19 bases between them. The CDR3 is CASSLVSGGRGGQPQHF. The DNA of the CDR3 is TGTGCCAGCAGCTTAGTGTCGGGGGGGCGCGGCGGTCAGCCCCAGCATTTT.

The rearrangement links TRBV10-2 to TRBJ1-4; the D gene is possibly TRBD1 (6 bases). Germline V gives CDR1 WSHSY, CDR2 SAAADI. Between the trimmed V and J ends, which lost 3 bases and 7 bases, there was a span of 15 bases. The CDR3 is 15 amino acids. The CDR3 coding sequence is TGCGCCAGCAGTGAAGGGGGGGGTCTAGGTGAAAAACTGTTTTTT. This gives the protein CASSEGGGLGEKLFF.

The CDR3 DNA sequence: TGTGCCAGCTCACCTCTGGGTGGCGGGTTGAGGTACGAGCAGTACTTC. This gives the protein CASSPLGGGLRYEQYF. This chain connects TRBV18 to TRBJ2-7; D perhaps matches TRBD2 (5 bases). CDR1 is KGHSH, CDR2 LQKENI, per germline. CDR3 length: 16 residues. Trimming shortened V by 3 bases and J by 4 bases, and 19 bases separated the two germline ends. Full variable domain (missing parts from reference TRBV18 and TRBJ2-7): NAGVMQNPRHLVRRRGQEARLRCSPMKGHSHVYWYRQLPEEGLKFMVYLQKENIIDESGMPKERFSAEFPKEGPSILRIQQVVRGDSAAYFCASSPLGGGLRYEQYFGPGTRLTVT.

The V and J genes are TRBV30 and TRBJ2-7, with D possibly matching TRBD2 (5 bases). This CDR3 is built from 13 residues. Trimming removed 2 bases from V and 8 bases from J, with 16 bases in between. Looked up from germline, CDR1 is GTSNPN and CDR2 is SVGIG (reference sequence). The CDR3 DNA follows: TGTGCCTGGAGTACACTAGAAGGGTTCAAGCAGTACTTC. Translating it yields CAWSTLEGFKQYF.

This clone was found once. The chain recombines TRBV19 with TRBJ2-1; 10 bases are a match to TRBD1. V dropped 4 bases and J dropped 2; count of bases not matched to a gene: 2. Germline loops: CDR1 LNHDA, CDR2 SQIVND (reference sequence). This CDR3 has 15 residues. The CDR3 DNA follows: TGTGCCAGTAGTAAAGGGACAGGGGCCTACAATGAGCAGTTCTTC. Protein: CASSKGTGAYNEQFF.

The chain combines TRBV11-3 with TRBJ2-3, with a weak D call TRBD1 (6 bases). CDR1 is SGHNT, CDR2 YENEEA, per germline. The CDR3 length is 11 residues. Trimming shortened V by 10 bases and J by 5 bases, and 10 bases separated the two germline ends. The CDR3 sequence is CATLGGDTQYF. The DNA for the CDR3 is TGTGCCACTCTAGGGGGAGATACGCAGTATTTT.

The chain is built from TRBV18 and TRBJ2-7; 7 bases are shared with TRBD1. After removal of 3 bases from V and 4 bases from J, the junction contained 3 bases not matched to a gene. Germline CDR1 and CDR2: KGHSH and LQKENI. CDR3 length: 13 amino acids. The CDR3 sequence: CASSPPGQYEQYF. In DNA form, the CDR3 reads TGTGCCAGCTCACCCCCGGGACAGTACGAGCAGTACTTC.

V gene TRBV5-1 combines with J gene TRBJ2-5; 8 nucleotides align to TRBD2. The length of the CDR3 is 15 residues. The V segment lost 1 base and the J segment 5 bases; nucleotides outside the gene matches: 7. Germline CDR1 and CDR2: SGHRS and YFSETQ. The CDR3 sequence is CASSLTSGVEETQYF. In nucleotides, the CDR3 is TGCGCCAGCAGCTTGACTAGCGGCGTCGAGGAGACCCAGTACTTC.

The chain joins TRBV28 to TRBJ1-1; D possibly corresponds to TRBD1 (5 bases). The CDR3 length is 16 residues. Trimming shortened V by 5 bases and J by 3 bases, and 19 bases separated the two germline ends. Germline lookup yields CDR1 MDHEN and CDR2 SYDVKM. CDR3 region: CASSPMSAGQYTEAFF. In DNA, the CDR3 is TGTGCCAGCAGTCCCATGTCGGCAGGGCAATACACTGAAGCTTTCTTT.

This rearrangement joins TRBV5-6 to TRBJ2-6; TRBD1 matches 7 bases. This CDR3 has 16 amino acids. V gave up 3 bases and J gave up 2 bases; unmatched junction bases: 5. CDR1 and CDR2 from the germline V gene are SGHDT and YYEEEE. The CDR3 DNA reads TGTGCCAGCAGCTCGACAGGGCGTCCTGGGGCCAACGTCCTGACTTTC. It yields the protein CASSSTGRPGANVLTF.

The rearrangement uses TRBV3-1 (or the pseudogene TRBV3-2) and TRBJ2-1, with 9 nucleotides matching TRBD2. There are 16 residues in the CDR3. The V and J ends lost 4 bases and 4 bases, in that order; junction bases with no gene match: 8. Germline CDR1 reads LGHDT; CDR2 reads YNNKEL (reference sequence). The CDR3: CASSLQTSGFYNEQFF. CDR3 nucleotide sequence: TGTGCCAGCAGCCTACAGACTAGCGGATTTTACAATGAGCAGTTCTTC.

This clone was seen just once. The chain links TRBV6-5 to TRBJ1-3, with D uncertain. Per germline, CDR1 MNHEY and CDR2 SVGAGI. V lost 0 bases, J lost 4 bases, and 10 bases lay in between. The CDR3 is 15 amino acids. This CDR3 is CASSYSTAPGNTIYF. CDR3 in DNA: TGTGCCAGCAGTTACTCGACTGCCCCAGGAAACACCATATATTTT.

The chain links TRBV27 to TRBJ1-2; possible D gene TRBD1, 6 bases. V gave up 2 bases and J gave up 1 base, with 14 bases separating them. This CDR3 spans 16 amino acids. CDR1 MNHEY and CDR2 SMNVEV come from the germline V gene (reference sequence). CDR3 residues: CASSLRGHAFNYGYTF. CDR3 nucleotide sequence: TGTGCCAGCAGTTTAAGGGGACACGCTTTTAACTATGGCTACACCTTC.

The gene calls are TRBV3-1 (or the pseudogene TRBV3-2) and TRBJ2-1; D unclear. Trimming took 4 bases from V and 7 from J, leaving 11 bases between them. This CDR3 is built from 13 residues. CDR1 and CDR2 (germline): LGHDT, YNNKEL (reference sequence). CDR3 sequence: CASSLNSLNEQFF. In DNA, the CDR3 is TGTGCCAGCAGCCTAAATTCCTTAAATGAGCAGTTCTTC.

The chain uses TRBV3-1 (or the pseudogene TRBV3-2) and TRBJ2-2; D is undetermined. Germline V lookup: CDR1 LGHDT, CDR2 YNNKEL (reference sequence). This CDR3 contains 13 residues. V lost 4 bases and J lost 6, with 9 bases in between. CDR3 sequence reads: CASSPSVAGELFF. The DNA of the CDR3 is TGTGCCAGCAGCCCGTCTGTAGCCGGGGAGCTGTTTTTT.

The chain links TRBV27 to TRBJ2-1; TRBD2 aligns across 7 bases. The V gene's germline CDR1 is MNHEY and CDR2 SMNVEV (reference sequence). The length of the CDR3 is 17 residues. J was trimmed by 0 bases and V by 1 base; bases with no gene match: 6. The CDR3 sequence: CASSLFQRESSYNEQFF. CDR3 nucleotide sequence: TGTGCCAGCAGTTTATTCCAGCGGGAAAGCTCCTACAATGAGCAGTTCTTC.

A few counts support this clone. This chain links TRBV4-1 with TRBJ1-1; D not resolved. V was shortened by 0 bases and J by 7 bases, with 12 bases between the two germline ends. The length of the CDR3 is 14 residues. Germline loops: CDR1 MGHRA, CDR2 YSYEKL. The CDR3 reads CASSQDSLGGEAFF. In DNA, the CDR3 is TGCGCCAGCAGCCAAGACAGTCTAGGCGGTGAAGCTTTCTTT.

V and J are TRBV9 and TRBJ2-1, with D uncertain. The germline CDR1 and CDR2 sequences are SGDLS and YYNGEE. The CDR3 contains 16 residues. The ends were cut back, 2 bases at V and 0 bases at J, with 12 bases in the middle. This chain's CDR3 is CASSVLVRASYNEQFF. The DNA for the CDR3 is TGTGCCAGCAGCGTTCTAGTCCGCGCCTCCTACAATGAGCAGTTCTTC.

The J gene is TRBJ1-5, the V gene TRBV7-9; D possibly corresponds to TRBD1 (6 bases). Trimming cost V 8 bases and J 1 base, with 12 bases left between them. The CDR3 runs to 14 residues. Germline values: CDR1 SEHNR, CDR2 FQNEAQ (reference sequence). The CDR3: CASAAQGSNQPQHF. CDR3 sequence (DNA): TGTGCCAGCGCGGCACAGGGCAGCAATCAGCCCCAGCATTTT.

The chain recombines TRBV9 with TRBJ2-7; D may be TRBD2 (5 bases). CDR3 length: 13 amino acids. V was clipped by 4 bases and J by 5 bases, with 13 bases between them. Germline V CDR1 and CDR2: SGDLS, YYNGEE. The CDR3 sequence is CASSRTGPHEQYF. The CDR3 DNA follows: TGTGCCAGCAGCCGGACTGGCCCCCACGAGCAGTACTTC.

This chain joins TRBV27 and TRBJ1-1; 8 bases map to TRBD1. The CDR3 is made up of 17 amino acids. From germline, CDR1 is MNHEY and CDR2 SMNVEV (reference sequence). Germline trimming cut 3 bases from V and 2 bases from J; bases unmatched to any gene: 11. The CDR3 nucleotides read TGTGCCAGCAGTTTGGACAGGGTCTCAGCAGGAAACACTGAAGCTTTCTTT. It translates to CASSLDRVSAGNTEAFF.

The V gene is TRBV7-9, the J gene TRBJ1-1; D gene uncertain. CDR3 length: 15 residues. V lost 1 base to trimming and J lost 2 bases, with 11 bases between them. Germline loops: CDR1 SEHNR, CDR2 FQNEAQ (reference sequence). CDR3 nucleotide sequence: TGTGCCAGCAGCTTAGAATCGAGCCGAAACACTGAAGCTTTCTTT. Its protein product is CASSLESSRNTEAFF. Combining the CDR3 with reference TRBV7-9 and TRBJ1-1 gives the whole variable domain DTGVSQNPRHKITKRGQNVTFRCDPISEHNRLYWYRQTLGQGPEFLTYFQNEAQLEKSRLLSDRFSAERPKGSFSTLEIQRTEQGDSAMYLCASSLESSRNTEAFFGQGTRLTVV.

This clone came up many times. This chain joins TRBV27 and TRBJ2-7, with TRBD2 matching over 10 bases. This CDR3 comprises 14 residues. The V and J ends lost 4 bases and 5 bases, in that order; junction bases with no gene match: 5. CDR1 is MNHEY, CDR2 SMNVEV, per germline (reference sequence). DNA for the CDR3: TGTGCCAGCAGTTGGACTAGCGGCCGACACGAGCAGTACTTC. Amino acids: CASSWTSGRHEQYF.

This clone was counted a single time. The V and J genes are TRBV5-1 and TRBJ2-2; TRBD1 matches 9 bases. This CDR3 region has 15 residues. The V segment lost 3 bases and the J segment 9 bases; nucleotides outside the gene matches: 9. Per the germline V gene, CDR1 is SGHRS and CDR2 is YFSETQ. CDR3 loop: CASSSGDRDARELFF. The CDR3 DNA sequence: TGCGCCAGCAGCTCGGGGGACAGGGACGCCCGGGAGCTGTTTTTT.

This clone has more than one count but fewer than ten. This sequence joins TRBV30 and TRBJ2-1; TRBD2 aligns across 12 bases. Germline V gene lookup returns CDR1 GTSNPN and CDR2 SVGIG (reference sequence). Trimming cost V 5 bases and J 7 bases; bases outside gene matches: 6. The CDR3 covers 14 residues. The CDR3 coding sequence is TGTGCCTGGTCTCGGGGACTAGCGGGTAATGAGCAGTTCTTC. Amino acid sequence: CAWSRGLAGNEQFF.

This clone qualifies as medium-sized (0.01 to 0.1%). This rearrangement joins TRBV2 to TRBJ2-2; 7 positions match TRBD1. The J segment lost 4 bases and the V segment lost 7 bases, leaving 6 bases of the junction unmatched. The CDR3 runs to 14 residues. Germline V gene sequence: CDR1 SNHLY, CDR2 FYNNEI. The CDR3 coding sequence is TGTGCCAGCAATGGACAGGACGTCACCGGGGAGCTGTTTTTT. Amino acid sequence: CASNGQDVTGELFF.